The 20 T cell receptor beta chains presented below share a single source sample, sequenced in a study of cytomegalovirus exposure and HLA in healthy donors. The PCR had 60 Vbeta and 13 Jbeta primers. Libraries were prepared by immunoSEQ multiplex PCR; TCRdb keeps only in-frame clonotypes and omits some of them. The data show roughly 130,000 clones, with roughly four fifths seen just once and almost 6% held by the top ten. Input material: PBMCs. The source of these receptors is a woman aged 40 to 50 in good health and CMV-seropositive.

This chain links TRBV28 with TRBJ2-3; 8 nucleotides line up with TRBD1. CDR1 and CDR2 (germline): MDHEN, SYDVKM. This CDR3 spans 14 amino acids. After removal of 5 bases from V and 9 bases from J, the junction contained 10 bases not matched to a gene. CDR3 in amino acids: CASSPQTGVRTQYF. The CDR3 bases are TGTGCCAGCAGTCCCCAGACAGGGGTCAGGACGCAGTATTTT.

The J gene is TRBJ2-3, the V gene TRBV9; TRBD1 agrees at 9 bases. The germline V gene has CDR1 SGDLS and CDR2 YYNGEE. Trimming at V came to 1 base and at J to 4 bases, leaving 7 bases not matched to a gene. The CDR3 is 16 residues long. CDR3 in amino acids: CASSVQGQGRSDTQYF. The CDR3 DNA reads TGTGCCAGCAGCGTACAAGGACAGGGGAGATCAGATACGCAGTATTTT.

This clone has only a few counts. The chain is built from TRBV5-1 and TRBJ2-7; the match to TRBD2 covers 10 bases. J was trimmed by 3 bases and V by 2 bases; bases with no gene match: 11. CDR3 length: 17 residues. Per germline, CDR1 SGHRS and CDR2 YFSETQ. Written as DNA, the CDR3 is TGCGCCAGCAGCTTTAATCCTAGCGGGAGTGTAATCTACGAGCAGTACTTC. It yields the protein CASSFNPSGSVIYEQYF.

The V call is TRBV29-1, the J call TRBJ2-4; the D gene is possibly TRBD1 (7 bases). Trimming took 6 bases from V and 7 from J, leaving 19 bases between them. This CDR3 has 14 residues. In germline, CDR1 is SQVTM, CDR2 ANQGSEA. The CDR3 loop reads CSVQTGEEWNIQYF. CDR3 DNA: TGCAGCGTCCAAACAGGGGAGGAGTGGAACATTCAGTACTTC.

J is TRBJ2-4 and V is TRBV19; TRBD1 aligns across 7 bases. The germline CDR1 and CDR2 sequences are LNHDA and SQIVND (reference sequence). The CDR3 spans 18 residues. Trimming removed 1 base from V and 0 bases from J; junction bases left unmatched: 9. The DNA of the CDR3 is TGTGCCAGTAGTATAGGACAGGGTTCAGGCCTAGCCAAAAACATTCAGTACTTC. Translation: CASSIGQGSGLAKNIQYF. Variable domain in full (rest from reference TRBV19 and TRBJ2-4): DGGITQSPKYLFRKEGQNVTLSCEQNLNHDAMYWYRQDPGQGLRLIYYSQIVNDFQKGDIAEGYSVSREKKESFPLTVTSAQKNPTAFYLCASSIGQGSGLAKNIQYFGAGTRLSVL.

The V gene is TRBV18, the J gene TRBJ1-5, with D hard to call. V was trimmed by 1 base and J by 1 base, leaving 11 bases between them. Germline CDR1 reads KGHSH; CDR2 reads LQKENI. The CDR3 is 16 amino acids. CDR3 amino acids: CASSPLEVGSNQPQHF. The CDR3 DNA is TGTGCCAGCTCACCACTGGAGGTTGGGAGCAATCAGCCCCAGCATTTT.

The V and J genes are TRBV28 and TRBJ2-2; TRBD1 matches at 8 bases. The CDR3 contains 15 residues. The J segment lost 4 bases and the V segment lost 2 bases, leaving 3 bases of the junction unmatched. CDR1 MDHEN and CDR2 SYDVKM come from the germline V gene. The CDR3 DNA reads as TGTGCCAGCAGTTTAAACAGGGGGGCCACCGGGGAGCTGTTTTTT. This translates into CASSLNRGATGELFF. The entire variable domain, with the rest obtained from reference TRBV28 and TRBJ2-2, is as follows: DVKVTQSSRYLVKRTGEKVFLECVQDMDHENMFWYRQDPGLGLRLIYFSYDVKMKEKGDIPEGYSVSREKKERFSLILESASTNQTSMYLCASSLNRGATGELFFGEGSRLTVL.

The chain couples TRBV5-6 to TRBJ2-1; 8 bases match TRBD2. Per the germline V gene, CDR1 is SGHDT and CDR2 is YYEEEE. V lost 0 bases to trimming and J lost 8 bases; unmatched junction nucleotides: 4. The CDR3 is 14 residues long. The CDR3 loop is CASSLDGLADEQFF. For the CDR3, the DNA is TGTGCCAGCAGCTTGGACGGACTAGCAGATGAGCAGTTCTTC. The whole variable domain, remainder taken from reference TRBV5-6 and TRBJ2-1, is DAGVTQSPTHLIKTRGQQVTLRCSPKSGHDTVSWYQQALGQGPQFIFQYYEEEERQRGNFPDRFSGHQFPNYSSELNVNALLLGDSALYLCASSLDGLADEQFFGPGTRLTVL.

The chain has TRBV19 and TRBJ1-1; 7 nucleotides line up with TRBD1. Germline V lookup: CDR1 LNHDA, CDR2 SQIVND (reference sequence). The CDR3 has 15 residues. V was clipped by 7 bases and J by 0 bases; unmatched bases: 8. DNA for the CDR3: TGTGCCAGTACCACCGGGACAGCCCTGAACACTGAAGCTTTCTTT. This codes for CASTTGTALNTEAFF.

The CDR3 sequence is CASSQTRATGDGYQAFF. In nucleotides, the CDR3 is TGTGCCAGCAGTCAAACGAGGGCGACAGGGGACGGGTACCAAGCTTTCTTT. The chain couples TRBV28 to TRBJ1-1; 8 bases are shared with TRBD1. The CDR3 length is 17 residues. The J segment lost 9 bases and the V segment lost 5 bases, leaving 20 bases of the junction unmatched. The germline V gene encodes CDR1 MDHEN and CDR2 SYDVKM.

The CDR3 region is CASSPGRNWETQYF. CDR3 nucleotides: TGTGCCAGCAGCCCCGGGAGGAACTGGGAGACCCAGTACTTC. This chain joins TRBV7-9 and TRBJ2-5, with 7 bases aligning to TRBD2. The V segment lost 5 bases and the J segment 5 bases; nucleotides outside the gene matches: 8. The V gene's germline CDR1 is SEHNR and CDR2 FQNEAQ (reference sequence). This CDR3 comprises 14 residues.

The chain links TRBV5-6 to TRBJ1-1, with D tentatively TRBD1 (5 bases). Per germline, CDR1 SGHDT and CDR2 YYEEEE. V was clipped by 0 bases and J by 1 base, with 10 bases between them. This CDR3 has 15 residues. CDR3 protein: CASSLEGAGNTEAFF. CDR3 sequence (DNA): TGTGCCAGCAGCTTGGAAGGGGCAGGGAACACTGAAGCTTTCTTT.

This clone was recorded once. The chain links TRBV10-3 to TRBJ2-3; 10 nucleotides line up with TRBD2. The V and J ends lost 0 bases and 4 bases, in that order; junction bases with no gene match: 1. The CDR3 has 15 amino acids. Germline CDR1 and CDR2: ENHRY and SYGVKD. CDR3 sequence: CAISESLAGPDTQYF. CDR3 sequence (DNA): TGTGCCATCAGTGAGTCACTAGCGGGGCCAGATACGCAGTATTTT.

The genes are TRBV27 and TRBJ2-5; 7 nucleotides align to TRBD1. The J call may not be correct, given that the DNA end is closer to TRBJ2-7. Germline CDR1 is MNHEY and CDR2 is SMNVEV (reference sequence). The CDR3 sequence is 15 residues long. CDR3 bases: TGTGCCAGCAGTCCCCTCCCCGGGACAGATTACGAGCAGTACTTC. This translates into CASSPLPGTDYEQYF.

The CDR3, as DNA: TGTGCCAGCAGCGCTACAGGGGGTCGGGGAGAAAAACTGTTTTTT. It yields the protein CASSATGGRGEKLFF. The chain is built from TRBV7-2 and TRBJ1-4; the match to TRBD1 covers 8 bases. This CDR3 spans 15 amino acids. Germline V lookup: CDR1 SGHTA, CDR2 FQGNSA. Trimming removed 5 bases from V and 8 bases from J; junction bases left unmatched: 10.

This clone was detected only once. The chain links TRBV19 to TRBJ1-5; D uncertain. Germline V gene data show CDR1 as LNHDA and CDR2 as SQIVND (reference sequence). V lost 3 bases and J lost 0, with 9 bases in between. This CDR3 spans 15 amino acids. CDR3 DNA: TGTGCCAGTAGTATCTCTACCGATAGCAATCAGCCCCAGCATTTT. This encodes CASSISTDSNQPQHF. Supplemented by reference TRBV19 and TRBJ1-5, the full variable domain reads DGGITQSPKYLFRKEGQNVTLSCEQNLNHDAMYWYRQDPGQGLRLIYYSQIVNDFQKGDIAEGYSVSREKKESFPLTVTSAQKNPTAFYLCASSISTDSNQPQHFGDGTRLSIL.

J is TRBJ2-4 and V is TRBV7-2; 8 positions agree with TRBD1. The CDR3 covers 16 residues. With 3 bases clipped from V and 1 base from J, the junction kept 5 bases outside the gene matches. CDR1 and CDR2 from the germline V gene are SGHTA and FQGNSA. The CDR3 DNA follows: TGTGCCAGCAGCTTGACGGACAGGGTGGCCAAAAACATTCAGTACTTC. Encoded protein: CASSLTDRVAKNIQYF.

The chain recombines TRBV18 with TRBJ2-2, with D unresolved. V lost 4 bases and J 3 bases, leaving 12 bases between the germline ends. CDR1 KGHSH and CDR2 LQKENI come from the germline V gene. The CDR3 is 15 amino acids. The CDR3 region has the DNA TGTGCCAGCTCACGATTACCGGCGGACACCGGGGAGCTGTTTTTT. This gives the protein CASSRLPADTGELFF.

This chain joins TRBV13 and TRBJ2-3, with TRBD2 matching 12 bases. The CDR3 sequence is 19 residues long. Trimming cost V 2 bases and J 2 bases; bases outside gene matches: 11. Germline CDR1 and CDR2: PRHDT and FYEKMQ (reference sequence). The CDR3 coding sequence is TGTGCCAGCAGCTTACTTACTAGCGGGGGGTTAGGCTACACAGATACGCAGTATTTT. Protein product: CASSLLTSGGLGYTDTQYF.

In nucleotides, the CDR3 is TGCAGCGTTTCACCGGGACAGGGGACGGATACGCAGTATTTT. Protein product: CSVSPGQGTDTQYF. The gene calls are TRBV29-1 and TRBJ2-3, with 10 bases identical to TRBD1. Trimming at V came to 5 bases and at J to 6 bases, leaving 8 bases not matched to a gene. This CDR3 region has 14 residues. CDR1 is SQVTM, CDR2 ANQGSEA, per germline.